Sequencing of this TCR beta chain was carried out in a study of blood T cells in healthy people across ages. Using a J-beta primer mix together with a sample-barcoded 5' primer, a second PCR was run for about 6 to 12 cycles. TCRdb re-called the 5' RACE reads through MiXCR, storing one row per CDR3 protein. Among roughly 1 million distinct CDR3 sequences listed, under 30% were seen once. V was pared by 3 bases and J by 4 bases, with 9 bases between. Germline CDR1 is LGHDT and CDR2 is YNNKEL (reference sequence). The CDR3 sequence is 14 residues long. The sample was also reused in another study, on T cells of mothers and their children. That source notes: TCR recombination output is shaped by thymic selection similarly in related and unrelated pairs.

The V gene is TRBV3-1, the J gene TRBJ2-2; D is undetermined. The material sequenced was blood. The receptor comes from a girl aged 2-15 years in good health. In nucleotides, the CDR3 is TGTGCCAGCAGCCACCAGTCTGGCACCGGGGAGCTGTTTTTT. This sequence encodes CASSHQSGTGELFF.